The 8 T cell receptor beta chains below come from one sample, sequenced in a study of blood T cells in healthy people across ages. Primed by a sample-barcoded 5' primer and a J-beta primer mix, a second PCR proceeded for 7 to 11 cycles. TCRdb ran MiXCR on the 5' RACE reads and lists one entry per CDR3 protein. The table shows 1.5 million to 2 million distinct CDR3 sequences, with about 50% occurring only once. Sequencing was performed on blood. These TCRs come from a middle-aged woman in good health.

The table lists this clonotype with a few counts. V is TRBV27 and J is TRBJ2-6; no definite D call. CDR3 size: 15 residues. The V end lost 4 bases, the J end lost 4 bases, and 11 bases lay between the germline ends. The germline V gene has CDR1 MNHEY and CDR2 SMNVEV (reference sequence). The CDR3 region is CASSSPSHGANVLTF. For the CDR3, the DNA is TGTGCCAGCAGTTCCCCGTCGCACGGGGCCAACGTCCTGACTTTC.

This chain uses TRBV20-1 with TRBJ2-3, with TRBD1 matching over 9 bases. Per germline, CDR1 DFQATT and CDR2 SNEGSKA (reference sequence). V lost 6 bases, J lost 2 bases, and 9 bases stayed unmatched. The CDR3 sequence is 15 residues long. This CDR3 reads CSARPGQGYTDTQYF. The CDR3 DNA reads as TGCAGTGCCAGGCCGGGACAGGGCTACACAGATACGCAGTATTTT.

This clonotype was observed at least ten times. The chain combines TRBV5-1 with TRBJ2-1, with 7 bases lining up with TRBD2. Per germline, CDR1 SGHRS and CDR2 YFSETQ. The junction had 6 bases not matched to a gene; V was cut back by 2 bases and J by 4 bases. CDR3 size: 15 residues. CDR3 loop: CASSFGGGTYNEQFF. DNA for the CDR3: TGCGCCAGCAGCTTCGGCGGGGGAACTTACAATGAGCAGTTCTTC.

This clonotype has a handful of counts. This chain links TRBV9 with TRBJ2-1, with unresolved D. This CDR3 is 14 amino acids long. The V and J ends lost 2 bases and 8 bases respectively, with 14 bases between them. CDR1 is SGDLS and CDR2 is YYNGEE in the germline V gene. DNA for the CDR3: TGTGCCAGCAGCGTGGGTGGGGTTCGGGATGAGCAGTTCTTC. It encodes CASSVGGVRDEQFF.

This chain joins TRBV4-3 and TRBJ2-1; D is possibly TRBD2 (5 bases). CDR1 LGHNA and CDR2 YSLEER come from the germline V gene. The CDR3 is made up of 14 amino acids. V shed 0 bases and J shed 13 bases, with 16 bases lying between them. CDR3 sequence (DNA): TGCGCCAGCAGCCAAGAATGGGTCGGGGAGACCCAGTTCTTC. Translated: CASSQEWVGETQFF.

The CDR3 DNA sequence: TGTGCCAGCGGCAGCCAAAACAGCAATAATTCACCCCTCCACTTT. Translation gives CASGSQNSNNSPLHF. V usage is TRBV12-3 or TRBV12-4 and J usage is TRBJ1-6; no clear D. The V and J ends lost 8 bases and 5 bases respectively, with 16 bases between them. The length of the CDR3 is 15 residues.

The chain couples TRBV7-9 to TRBJ2-1, with D uncertain. Germline CDR1 is SEHNR and CDR2 is FQNEAQ (reference sequence). Trimming cost V 6 bases and J 8 bases, with 14 bases left between them. The CDR3 is 13 residues long. Here the CDR3 DNA reads TGTGCCAGCAGGCACCCGGCGGCGGATGAGCAGTTCTTC. This encodes CASRHPAADEQFF.

The chain links TRBV9 to TRBJ2-7, with D tentatively TRBD2 (5 bases). In germline, CDR1 is SGDLS, CDR2 YYNGEE. Trimming shortened V by 1 base and J by 6 bases, and 14 bases separated the two germline ends. The CDR3 sequence is 14 residues long. The CDR3 reads CASSVRAAESEQYF. The CDR3 DNA reads TGTGCCAGCAGCGTAAGAGCGGCCGAGAGCGAGCAGTACTTC.